This TCR beta chain stems from a study of blood T cell repertoires in COVID-19. At the level of the study: Samples taken during acute and convalescent COVID-19 were collected in the United States, Italy and Spain.

Germline V gives CDR1 SNHLY, CDR2 FYNNEI. The length of the CDR3 is 14 residues. V trimming: 4 bases; J trimming: 5 bases; junction bases outside the gene matches: 4. The data were produced by immunoSEQ multiplex PCR, yet TCRdb's version contains in-frame clones alone and is incomplete. The sample has 200,000 to 250,000 clones; 80% to 90% are singletons. What was sequenced was peripheral blood. The chain links TRBV2 to TRBJ1-4; TRBD1 agrees at 7 bases. This sequence was found in a woman in her thirties or forties who had recovered from COVID-19. The chain's CDR3 is CASSGDSPNEKLFF. In DNA, the CDR3 is TGTGCCAGCAGTGGGGACAGCCCGAATGAAAAACTGTTTTTT.